This TCR beta chain was sequenced during a study of T-cell reconstitution after alpha-beta-depleted transplantation in children. Unique molecular identifiers featured in how the TCRbeta library was prepared. In TCRdb, the PCR reads were re-called with MiXCR into one record per CDR3 protein. The data show around 700,000 distinct CDR3 sequences, with roughly 13% seen just once and 0.79% held by the top ten. In its sample, this clonotype was seen many times. Its antigen is as yet unknown. The J segment lost 7 bases and the V segment lost 6 bases, leaving 6 bases of the junction unmatched. CDR3 length: 14 residues. Germline-derived CDR1 and CDR2 are MDHEN and SYDVKM. General study results and limits: Most T-cell counts and diversity one year after the transplant came from T cells that were newly produced. Expanded graft clones numbering several hundred reportedly gave rise to alpha-beta T cells about two months after transplant. After transplant, high TCRbeta diversity at day 60 in some patients arose from surviving recipient T cells and thymic progenitors.

The V call is TRBV28, the J call TRBJ2-4, with 10 bases matching TRBD1. The sequence was collected from a girl aged 2-10 years with congenital amegakaryocytic thrombocytopenia, due to receive a stem cell transplant. The sample in question was PBMCs, obtained before TCRalphabeta/CD19-depleted stem cell transplant. CDR3 in amino acids: CASRPPGQGNIQYF. The CDR3 bases are TGTGCCAGCAGACCTCCGGGACAGGGGAACATTCAGTACTTC.